This TCR beta chain was retrieved from a study of shared clonotypes between healthy human individuals. Notes on the study in general: Sharing across four donors was highest in naive CD4 (roughly 5%) and lowest in memory CD8 (0.4%). Naive subsets typically showed greater estimated richness than memory subsets.

Healthy and HIV-negative, the adult donors had no recent acute infections or vaccinations. Produced via immunoSEQ multiplex PCR; TCRdb's table is partial and in-frame only. The table lists some 350,000 clones, approximately 79% of them singletons. Remarks on this clone: The antigen remains unidentified.

The CDR3 loop spans 13 amino acids. Germline V gene sequence: CDR1 SQVTM, CDR2 ANQGSEA. The V segment lost 2 bases and the J segment 8 bases; nucleotides outside the gene matches: 4. The specimen was memory CD4+ T cells sorted from blood. Described subset: CD45RA-negative fraction. The chain couples TRBV29-1 to TRBJ1-2, with 11 nucleotides matching TRBD1. This TCR was sampled from a man younger than 45 in good health. Here the CDR3 reads CSVEWDRGVGYTF. In DNA form, the CDR3 reads TGCAGCGTTGAATGGGACAGGGGGGTAGGCTACACCTTC. The full variable domain, with the rest looked up from reference TRBV29-1 and TRBJ1-2, is SAVISQKPSRDICQRGTSLTIQCQVDSQVTMMFWYRQQPGQSLTLIATANQGSEATYESGFVIDKFPISRPNLTFSTLTVSNMSPEDSSIYLCSVEWDRGVGYTFGSGTRLTVV.